Presented here are 16 T cell receptor beta chains from one specimen sequenced in a study of beta chain features in type 1 diabetes. Whole-study findings and limits: Type 1 diabetes patients had moderately but significantly shorter TCRB CDR3s in all four CD4+ subsets.

Expressed TCRB transcripts got sequenced, as all isolated RNA was reverse transcribed. Profiling relied on immunoSEQ multiplex PCR, and the TCRdb table lists in-frame clones only, not all of them. The sample contains 150,000 to 200,000 clones, 7.8% of which appear only once. The antigens of these receptors remain unknown. The specimen was central memory CD4+ T cells from blood. The receptors derive from a woman aged 40 to 49 with type 1 diabetes.

The J gene is TRBJ1-2, the V gene TRBV7-2; possibly TRBD1 for D (5 bases). In germline, CDR1 is SGHTA, CDR2 FQGNSA. This CDR3 has 16 amino acids. The germline V and J ends were trimmed by 4 bases and 4 bases, with 19 bases remaining between them. CDR3 loop: CASSSTGGSLSYGYTF. The CDR3 DNA reads as TGTGCCAGCAGCTCCACAGGTGGTTCCCTCTCCTATGGCTACACCTTC.

The rearrangement joins TRBV7-2 to TRBJ1-1; D is unresolved. Trimming removed 1 base from V and 12 bases from J, with 9 bases in between. CDR1 and CDR2 from the germline V gene are SGHTA and FQGNSA. The CDR3 has 11 amino acids. Here the CDR3 reads CASSLVSVTFF. The CDR3 DNA sequence: TGTGCCAGCAGCTTAGTCAGTGTAACTTTCTTT.

This clone was recorded a few times. This chain uses TRBV4-1 with TRBJ1-1; 8 bases align to TRBD1. The CDR3 extends over 15 amino acids. CDR1 and CDR2 from the germline V gene are MGHRA and YSYEKL. The ends lost 4 bases at V and 3 bases at J; junction bases unmatched: 7. The CDR3 DNA reads as TGCGCCAGCAGCCGCCGACAGGGGTTGGACACTGAAGCTTTCTTT. Translated, it gives CASSRRQGLDTEAFF.

In its sample, this clone was seen a few times. The chain links TRBV28 to TRBJ2-1; TRBD2 agrees at 9 bases. In germline, CDR1 is MDHEN, CDR2 SYDVKM. CDR3 size: 14 residues. V was pared by 10 bases and J by 5 bases, with 9 bases of the junction left unmatched. The DNA for the CDR3 is TGTGCCACCGAGATGGGACTAGCAAACAATGAGCAGTTCTTC. It specifies CATEMGLANNEQFF.

V and J are TRBV28 and TRBJ2-7; 7 bases match TRBD2. CDR3 length equals 14 residues. Germline V CDR1 and CDR2: MDHEN, SYDVKM. After removal of 6 bases from V and 6 bases from J, the junction contained 11 bases not matched to a gene. CDR3 DNA: TGTGCCAGCAGCTGGGGGGGGAGATTGGGCGAGCAGTACTTC. Translation: CASSWGGRLGEQYF.

In this sample, this clone turned up many times. The chain couples TRBV6-5 to TRBJ2-7, with TRBD1 as a possible D gene (5 bases). Per the germline V gene, CDR1 is MNHEY and CDR2 is SVGAGI. Trimming stripped 7 bases from V and 5 bases from J, with 9 bases between. This CDR3 has 11 residues. CDR3 loop: CASTGQDEQYF. The CDR3 region has the DNA TGTGCCAGCACCGGACAAGACGAGCAGTACTTC.

CDR3 residues: CASSLEGGAGNTEAFF. CDR3 coding DNA: TGTGCCAGCAGCTTAGAGGGGGGGGCTGGAAACACTGAAGCTTTCTTT. The chain couples TRBV7-3 to TRBJ1-1; D is possibly TRBD1 (6 bases). Germline lookup yields CDR1 SGHTA and CDR2 FQGTGA. CDR3 size: 16 residues. V was shortened by 2 bases and J by 2 bases, with 15 bases between the two germline ends.

This clone was seen more than once but under ten times. CDR3 DNA sequence: TGCGCCAGCAGCCGGGGTCTTAGCGGGGGGTACAATGAGCAGTTCTTC. Its protein is CASSRGLSGGYNEQFF. The gene calls are TRBV4-3 and TRBJ2-1, with 10 bases lining up with TRBD2. Germline assignment: CDR1 LGHNA and CDR2 YSLEER. Germline trimming cut 4 bases from V and 4 bases from J; bases unmatched to any gene: 7. This CDR3 has 16 residues.

This clone was picked up a small number of times. The genes are TRBV28 and TRBJ1-4; 7 positions match TRBD1. Germline values: CDR1 MDHEN, CDR2 SYDVKM. V shed 5 bases, J shed 8 bases, and the junction held 5 bases outside the gene matches. The CDR3 sequence is 13 residues long. The CDR3 reads CASSPGGLEKLFF. CDR3 DNA: TGTGCCAGCAGTCCAGGGGGATTGGAAAAACTGTTTTTT. The whole variable domain, remainder taken from reference TRBV28 and TRBJ1-4, is DVKVTQSSRYLVKRTGEKVFLECVQDMDHENMFWYRQDPGLGLRLIYFSYDVKMKEKGDIPEGYSVSREKKERFSLILESASTNQTSMYLCASSPGGLEKLFFGSGTQLSVL.

This clone was picked up a small number of times. The J gene is TRBJ2-7, the V gene TRBV7-2, with 10 bases lining up with TRBD1. Germline trimming cut 1 base from V and 5 bases from J; bases unmatched to any gene: 8. Looked up from germline, CDR1 is SGHTA and CDR2 is FQGNSA. This CDR3 comprises 16 residues. The CDR3 coding sequence is TGTGCCAGCAGCTTAGTAGCGGGACAGGGGAACCACGAGCAGTACTTC. Residues: CASSLVAGQGNHEQYF.

This clone has a count of ten or more. The chain links TRBV5-1 to TRBJ2-1; the match to TRBD2 covers 15 bases. The ends lost 7 bases at V and 7 bases at J; junction bases unmatched: 9. This CDR3 comprises 16 residues. CDR1 and CDR2 from the germline V gene are SGHRS and YFSETQ. CDR3: CASVGLAGGPGNEQFF. CDR3 nucleotides: TGCGCCAGCGTCGGACTAGCGGGAGGGCCGGGGAATGAGCAGTTCTTC.

V usage is TRBV28 and J usage is TRBJ1-6; D possibly corresponds to TRBD1 (6 bases). From germline, CDR1 is MDHEN and CDR2 SYDVKM. The CDR3 length is 12 residues. V shed 8 bases and J shed 6 bases, with 8 bases lying between them. The CDR3 sequence is CASGQLNSPLHF. DNA for the CDR3: TGTGCCAGCGGACAGCTTAATTCACCCCTCCACTTT.

This clone was observed a few times. The chain recombines TRBV4-3 with TRBJ1-3; TRBD1 is a possible D gene (6 bases). The germline V and J ends were trimmed by 4 bases and 0 bases, with 10 bases remaining between them. This CDR3 comprises 15 residues. Germline V gives CDR1 LGHNA, CDR2 YSLEER. The CDR3, as DNA: TGCGCCAGCAGCCTTTCCAGGGGCTCTGGAAACACCATATATTTT. This codes for CASSLSRGSGNTIYF.

V and J are TRBV7-6 and TRBJ2-1; D remains ambiguous. This CDR3 region has 13 residues. Germline V gives CDR1 SGHVS, CDR2 FNYEAQ. Trimming removed 0 bases at V and 7 bases at J, with 7 bases between. CDR3 region: CASSLAQRNEQFF. The CDR3 nucleotides are TGTGCCAGCAGCTTAGCGCAGAGGAATGAGCAGTTCTTC. The full variable domain, rest sourced from reference TRBV7-6 and TRBJ2-1, is GAGVSQSPRYKVTKRGQDVALRCDPISGHVSLYWYRQALGQGPEFLTYFNYEAQQDKSGLPNDRFSAERPEGSISTLTIQRTEQRDSAMYRCASSLAQRNEQFFGPGTRLTVL.

This chain joins TRBV18 and TRBJ2-7; TRBD2 might be the D (5 bases). Trimming stripped 0 bases from V and 3 bases from J, with 9 bases between. The CDR3 loop spans 14 amino acids. Looked up from germline, CDR1 is KGHSH and CDR2 is LQKENI. CDR3 amino acids: CASSPPAENYEQYF. In DNA, the CDR3 is TGTGCCAGCTCACCACCAGCGGAGAACTACGAGCAGTACTTC.

The chain carries TRBV29-1 and TRBJ1-6; 11 bases align to TRBD1. Unmatched junction bases numbered 6, after V lost 7 bases and J lost 7 bases. Germline assignment: CDR1 SQVTM and CDR2 ANQGSEA. This CDR3 has 14 residues. The CDR3 DNA reads TGCAGCGCCCGGACAGGGGGCCTAAATTCACCCCTCCACTTT. It codes for CSARTGGLNSPLHF.